This TCR beta chain emerged from a study of blood T cell repertoires in COVID-19. As for the study in general: Acute and convalescent COVID-19 samples came from the United States, Italy and Spain. T cells, B-cell-depleted T cells, or PBMCs provided the cDNA or gDNA that served as material.

CDR3 size: 15 residues. J was trimmed by 0 bases and V by 3 bases; bases with no gene match: 4. Looked up from germline, CDR1 is SGHNT and CDR2 is YYREEE (reference sequence). Original processing methods: The authors estimated nucleated cell counts from reference gene primer amplification. The table came from immunoSEQ multiplex PCR; TCRdb's copy has only in-frame clones and leaves some out. V, J and clone size were drawn from that table, and D and trimming were deduced from the DNA. The sample carries about 73,000 clones, around 80% recorded once. The J gene is TRBJ1-2, the V gene TRBV5-4; 8 bases line up with TRBD1. This sequence was found in a man aged 45-60 years with active COVID-19. The sequenced material came from peripheral blood. The CDR3 bases are TGTGCCAGCAGCTCCCCGACAGGGGCTAACTATGGCTACACCTTC. Translated: CASSSPTGANYGYTF.